This T cell receptor (beta chain) was captured by sequencing in a study of blood T cell repertoires in COVID-19. In the study overall: Specimens from acute and convalescent COVID-19 originated in the United States, Italy and Spain.

The length of the CDR3 is 14 residues. Germline V gives CDR1 SNHLY, CDR2 FYNNEI. V gave up 2 bases and J gave up 5 bases, with 12 bases separating them. Residents of 20 to 25 US areas, aged roughly 18 to 95 years, made up the participants. Participants were placed into cohorts based on the clinical history they reported. Sequencing used immunoSEQ multiplex PCR; TCRdb keeps in-frame clones, though not all of them. This table has about 220,000 clones, about 86% appearing once. The specimen was PBMCs or T cells enriched from blood (not recorded which). The rearrangement links TRBV2 to TRBJ2-5, with a tentative D call TRBD2 (6 bases). The source is a woman between 40 and 55 years old with acute COVID-19. The CDR3 loop is CASSERLRGETQYF. DNA for the CDR3: TGTGCCAGCAGTGAACGACTTCGGGGGGAGACCCAGTACTTC.